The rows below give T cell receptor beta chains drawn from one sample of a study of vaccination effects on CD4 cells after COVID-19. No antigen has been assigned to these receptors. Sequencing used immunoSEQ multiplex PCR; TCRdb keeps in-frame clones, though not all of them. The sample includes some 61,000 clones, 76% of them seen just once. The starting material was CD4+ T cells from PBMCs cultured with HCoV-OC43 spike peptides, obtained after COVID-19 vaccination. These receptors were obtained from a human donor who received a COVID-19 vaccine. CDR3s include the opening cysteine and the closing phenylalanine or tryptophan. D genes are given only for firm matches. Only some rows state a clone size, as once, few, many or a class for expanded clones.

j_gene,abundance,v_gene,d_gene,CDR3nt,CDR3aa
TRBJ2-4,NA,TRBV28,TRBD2,TGTGCCAGCAGCCCCGGCGCGAGCGGGGGGTTGAACATTCAGTACTTC,CASSPGASGGLNIQYF
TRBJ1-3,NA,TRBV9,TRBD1,TGTGCCAGCAGCGTAGCAGGACAGGGCAACACCATATATTTT,CASSVAGQGNTIYF
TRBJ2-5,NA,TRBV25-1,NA,TGTGCCAGCAGTGATTCCCGACGGACGGAACAAGAGACCCAGTACTTC,CASSDSRRTEQETQYF
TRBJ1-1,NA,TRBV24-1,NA,TGTGCCACCAGTGATTTTTACGACGGAGCTTTCTTT,CATSDFYDGAFF
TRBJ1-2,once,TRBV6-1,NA,TGTGCCAGCAGTGAGGGGCTCCTTTTATTCCTATATGGCTACACCTTC,CASSEGLLLFLYGYTF
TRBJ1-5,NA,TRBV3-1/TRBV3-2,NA,TGTGCCAGCAGCCAAGATCCACGGAGCAATCAGCCCCAGCATTTT,CASSQDPRSNQPQHF
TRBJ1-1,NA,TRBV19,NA,TGTGCCAGTAGTGGCGGGCTTGGGATCGGCACTGAAGCTTTCTTT,CASSGGLGIGTEAFF
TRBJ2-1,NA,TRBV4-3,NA,TGCGCCAGCAGCCTTAGTTTGGGCAGGCCTCGGAATGAGCAGTTCTTC,CASSLSLGRPRNEQFF
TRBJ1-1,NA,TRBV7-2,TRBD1,TGTGCCAGCAGCGACAGGGGATTAGGGACTGAAGCTTTCTTT,CASSDRGLGTEAFF
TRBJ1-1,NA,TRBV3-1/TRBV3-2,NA,TGTGCCAGCAGCCAGTTTATCCTAGCCGGGACTGAAGCTTTCTTT,CASSQFILAGTEAFF
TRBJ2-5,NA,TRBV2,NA,TGTGCCAGCGGGGCCCGGACTGGCCAAGAGACCCAGTACTTC,CASGARTGQETQYF
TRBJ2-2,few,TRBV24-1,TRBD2,TGTGCCACCAGTGACCCCGGACTAGCGGGGGGACGAACCGGGGAGCTGTTTTTT,CATSDPGLAGGRTGELFF
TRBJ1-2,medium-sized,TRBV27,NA,TGTGCCAGCAGAAAGCCGGGTGTTTGGGGCTACACCTTC,CASRKPGVWGYTF
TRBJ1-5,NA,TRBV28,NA,TGTGCCAGCAGAGAACAGGGAAATAGCAATCAGCCCCAGCATTTT,CASREQGNSNQPQHF
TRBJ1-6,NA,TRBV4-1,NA,TGCGCCAGCAGCCAAGAGCTGGAGGCCCCTAATTCACCCCTCCACTTT,CASSQELEAPNSPLHF
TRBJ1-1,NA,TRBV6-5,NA,TGTGCCAGCAGTTACTTAGGAACCAACACTGAAGCTTTCTTT,CASSYLGTNTEAFF
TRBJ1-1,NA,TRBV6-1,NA,TGTGCCAGCAGTGAATCTCGGGATGGCCAGAGGAAAAACACTGAAGCTTTCTTT,CASSESRDGQRKNTEAFF
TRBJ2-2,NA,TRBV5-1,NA,TGCGCCAGCAGCCTTAATTCTCTGAACACCGGGGAGCTGTTTTTT,CASSLNSLNTGELFF
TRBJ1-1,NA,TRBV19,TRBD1,TGTGCCAGTAGCCGGGACAGGGCGATGTGGGGCACTGAAGCTTTCTTT,CASSRDRAMWGTEAFF
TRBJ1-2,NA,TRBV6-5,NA,TGTGCCAGCAGTTACTCACGAGCAGGCCATGGCTACACCTTC,CASSYSRAGHGYTF
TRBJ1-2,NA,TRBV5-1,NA,TGCGCCAGCAGCCTAGAGGGGGGGACCCTGAACTATGGCTACACCTTC,CASSLEGGTLNYGYTF
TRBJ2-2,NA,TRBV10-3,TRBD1,TGTGCCATCAGTGAACAACAGGGGGCCGGGGAGCTGTTTTTT,CAISEQQGAGELFF
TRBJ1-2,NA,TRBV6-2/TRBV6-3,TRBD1,TGTGCCAGCAGTTCACATGGGGACAGTGTCTATGGCTACACCTTC,CASSSHGDSVYGYTF
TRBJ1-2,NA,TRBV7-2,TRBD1,TGTGCCAGCAGCTTGGCCCCCGGACAGGGGAACTATGGCTACACCTTC,CASSLAPGQGNYGYTF
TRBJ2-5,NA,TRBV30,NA,TGTGCCTGGAGTGCCGGGGCCCCCCAAGAGACCCAGTACTTC,CAWSAGAPQETQYF
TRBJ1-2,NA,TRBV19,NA,TGTGCCAGTAGTTGGATCGCTAACTATGGCTACACCTTC,CASSWIANYGYTF
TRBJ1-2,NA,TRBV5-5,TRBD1,TGTGCCAGCAGCTTGGTCCCGGCAGGGGGCGGCTATGGCTACACCTTC,CASSLVPAGGGYGYTF
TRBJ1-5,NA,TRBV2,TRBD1,TGTGCCAGCAGTGAATCCGTGGGACAGGTTCAATCAGCCCAGCATTTT,CASSESVGQVQSAQHF
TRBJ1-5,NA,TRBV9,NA,TGTGCCAGCAGCGCCGGAACAGGAGGCAATCAGCCCCAGCATTTT,CASSAGTGGNQPQHF
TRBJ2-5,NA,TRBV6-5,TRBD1,TGTGCCAGCAGCTCGGACAGGTCCCCGAAGACCCAGTACTTC,CASSSDRSPKTQYF
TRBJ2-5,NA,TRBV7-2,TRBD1,TGTGCCAGCAGCCAGACAGGGGGCACGGAGACCCAGTACTTC,CASSQTGGTETQYF
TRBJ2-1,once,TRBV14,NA,TGTGCCAGCAGCCAAGTGATCCTAGCGAATCATGAGCAGTTCTTC,CASSQVILANHEQFF
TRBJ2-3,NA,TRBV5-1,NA,TGCGCCAGCAGACCCATGGACAGCACAGATACGCAGTATTTT,CASRPMDSTDTQYF
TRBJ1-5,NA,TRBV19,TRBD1,TGTGCCAGTAGTATACAGGGGGTCTTGCCCCAGCATTTT,CASSIQGVLPQHF
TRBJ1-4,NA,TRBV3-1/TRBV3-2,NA,TGTGCCAGCAGCCAAGCACTTAGGCGAGAAAAACTGTTTTTT,CASSQALRREKLFF
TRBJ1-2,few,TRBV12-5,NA,TGTGCTAGTGCTCCCGGACACCCGGAGTCTGGCTACACCTTC,CASAPGHPESGYTF
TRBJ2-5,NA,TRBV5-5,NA,TGTGCCAGCAGCTACCCGGGAGAGACCCAGTACTTC,CASSYPGETQYF
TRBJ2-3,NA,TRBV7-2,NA,TGTGCCAGCAGCTTAGGGGCCCCAGATACGCAGTATTTT,CASSLGAPDTQYF
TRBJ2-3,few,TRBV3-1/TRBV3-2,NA,TGTGCCAGCAGCCAAGACTGGTCACTCACTAGCACAGATACGCAGTATTTT,CASSQDWSLTSTDTQYF
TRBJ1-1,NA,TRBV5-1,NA,TGCGCCAGCAGCTTGGGGCAGGTGAACACTGAAGCTTTCTTT,CASSLGQVNTEAFF
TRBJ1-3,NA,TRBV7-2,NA,TGTGCCAGCAGCTTATTTTTAGGGGCTGGAAACACCATATATTTT,CASSLFLGAGNTIYF
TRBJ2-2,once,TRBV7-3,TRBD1,TGTGCCAGCAGCTTAACGCAACAGGGGGCCGGGGAGCTGTTTTTT,CASSLTQQGAGELFF
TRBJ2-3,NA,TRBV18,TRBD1,TGTGCCAGCTCACCAGGGACAGGCGGTACGCAGTATTTT,CASSPGTGGTQYF